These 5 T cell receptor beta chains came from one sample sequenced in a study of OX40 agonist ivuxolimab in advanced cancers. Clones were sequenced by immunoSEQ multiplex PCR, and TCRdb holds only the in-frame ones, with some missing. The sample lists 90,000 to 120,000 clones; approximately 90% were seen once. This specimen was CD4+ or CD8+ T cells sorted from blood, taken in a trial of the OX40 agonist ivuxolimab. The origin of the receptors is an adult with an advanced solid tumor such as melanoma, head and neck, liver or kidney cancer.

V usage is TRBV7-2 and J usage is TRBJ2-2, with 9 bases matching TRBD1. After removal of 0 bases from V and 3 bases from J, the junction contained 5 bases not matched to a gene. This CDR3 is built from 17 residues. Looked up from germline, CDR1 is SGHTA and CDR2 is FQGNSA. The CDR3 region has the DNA TGTGCCAGCAGCTTAGCGGGGACAGGGAGGGACACCGGGGAGCTGTTTTTT. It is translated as CASSLAGTGRDTGELFF.

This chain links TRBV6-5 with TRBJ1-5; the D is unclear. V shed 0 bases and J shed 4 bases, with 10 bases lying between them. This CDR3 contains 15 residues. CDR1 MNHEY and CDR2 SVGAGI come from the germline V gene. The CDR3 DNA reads TGTGCCAGCAGTTACTCGTCACCCGGGAATCAGCCCCAGCATTTT. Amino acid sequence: CASSYSSPGNQPQHF.

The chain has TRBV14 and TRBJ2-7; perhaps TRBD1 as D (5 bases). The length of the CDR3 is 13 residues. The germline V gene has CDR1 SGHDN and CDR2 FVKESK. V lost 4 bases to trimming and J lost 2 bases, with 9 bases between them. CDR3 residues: CASSPSGPYEQYF. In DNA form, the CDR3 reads TGTGCCAGCAGCCCCTCAGGGCCCTACGAGCAGTACTTC.

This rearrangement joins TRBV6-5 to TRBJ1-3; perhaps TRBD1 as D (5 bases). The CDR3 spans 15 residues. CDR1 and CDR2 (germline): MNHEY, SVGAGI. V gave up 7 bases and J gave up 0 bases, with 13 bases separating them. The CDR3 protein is CASKRGRNSGNTIYF. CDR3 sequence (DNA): TGTGCCAGCAAGAGGGGCAGGAACTCTGGAAACACCATATATTTT.

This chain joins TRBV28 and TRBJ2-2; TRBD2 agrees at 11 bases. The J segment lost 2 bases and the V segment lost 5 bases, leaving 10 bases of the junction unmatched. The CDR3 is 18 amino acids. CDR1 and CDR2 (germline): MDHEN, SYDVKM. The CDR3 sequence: CASSRPGLAATNTGELFF. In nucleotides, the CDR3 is TGTGCCAGCAGTCGACCGGGACTAGCGGCCACCAACACCGGGGAGCTGTTTTTT. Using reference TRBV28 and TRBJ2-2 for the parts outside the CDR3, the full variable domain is DVKVTQSSRYLVKRTGEKVFLECVQDMDHENMFWYRQDPGLGLRLIYFSYDVKMKEKGDIPEGYSVSREKKERFSLILESASTNQTSMYLCASSRPGLAATNTGELFFGEGSRLTVL.